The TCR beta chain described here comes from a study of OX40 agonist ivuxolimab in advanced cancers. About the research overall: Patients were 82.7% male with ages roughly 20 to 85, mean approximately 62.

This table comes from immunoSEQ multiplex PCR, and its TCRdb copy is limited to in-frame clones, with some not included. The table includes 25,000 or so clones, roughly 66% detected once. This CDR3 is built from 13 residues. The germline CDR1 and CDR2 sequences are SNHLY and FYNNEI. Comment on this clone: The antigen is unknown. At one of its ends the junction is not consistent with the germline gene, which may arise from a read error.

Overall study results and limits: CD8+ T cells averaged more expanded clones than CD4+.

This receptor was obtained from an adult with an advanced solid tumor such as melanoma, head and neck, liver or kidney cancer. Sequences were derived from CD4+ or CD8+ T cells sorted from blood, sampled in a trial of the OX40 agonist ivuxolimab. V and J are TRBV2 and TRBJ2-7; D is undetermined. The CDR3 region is CASREGPRYEQYF. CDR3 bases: TGTGCCAGCAGGGAAGGCCCCCGGTACGAGCAGTACTTC.